The 22 T cell receptor beta chains in this list originate from one sample, sequenced in a study of pediatric ulcerative colitis. The rectum was sampled with one to two pinch biopsies at colonoscopy. Clones were read by immunoSEQ multiplex PCR, and TCRdb kept only the in-frame ones, dropping some. The data contain 40,000 to 60,000 clones, 60% to 85% of them singletons. The sample was gut tissue. These receptors were collected from a girl aged 10 to 17 with moderate ulcerative colitis.

This clone occurred a few times. The rearrangement links TRBV7-9 to TRBJ1-2; D is ambiguous. Trimming took off 1 base at V and 12 bases at J, with 12 bases between the two ends. The CDR3 runs to 12 residues. Germline assignment: CDR1 SEHNR and CDR2 FQNEAQ (reference sequence). CDR3 nucleotide sequence: TGTGCCAGCAGCTTAGAACAGACGGGGAACACCTTC. Protein sequence: CASSLEQTGNTF.

V and J are TRBV9 and TRBJ2-5; TRBD2 matches at 7 bases. CDR1 SGDLS and CDR2 YYNGEE come from the germline V gene. The V gene end was trimmed by 0 bases and the J gene end by 5 bases; junction bases not matched to a gene: 7. This CDR3 is 15 amino acids long. The CDR3 region is CASSVVPTAGETQYF. CDR3 in DNA: TGTGCCAGCAGCGTAGTCCCGACAGCGGGGGAGACCCAGTACTTC.

CDR3 nucleotide sequence: TGTGCCAGCAGCGTACTCTTAGAGGCTGAGCAGTTCTTC. Amino acid sequence: CASSVLLEAEQFF. The chain carries TRBV9 and TRBJ2-1; D remains unclear. The CDR3 runs to 13 residues. V lost 1 base and J lost 9, with 11 bases in between. CDR1 and CDR2 from the germline V gene are SGDLS and YYNGEE. The full variable domain, rest sourced from reference TRBV9 and TRBJ2-1, is DSGVTQTPKHLITATGQRVTLRCSPRSGDLSVYWYQQSLDQGLQFLIQYYNGEERAKGNILERFSAQQFPDLHSELNLSSLELGDSALYFCASSVLLEAEQFFGPGTRLTVL.

The sample holds a few counts of this clone. This chain uses TRBV6-5 with TRBJ1-5; unclear D gene. This CDR3 region has 13 residues. CDR1 MNHEY and CDR2 SVGAGI come from the germline V gene. Trimming removed 4 bases from V and 7 bases from J, with 11 bases in between. The CDR3 is CASSFRAGQPQHF. CDR3 nucleotides: TGTGCCAGCAGTTTCAGAGCGGGGCAGCCCCAGCATTTT.

The chain links TRBV9 to TRBJ2-2, with D perhaps matching TRBD1 (6 bases). CDR1 is SGDLS, CDR2 YYNGEE, per germline. The CDR3 has 13 residues. V dropped 0 bases and J dropped 7 bases, with 7 bases sitting between them. CDR3 bases: TGTGCCAGCAGCGTAGGGGGGCACGGGGAGCTGTTTTTT. It encodes CASSVGGHGELFF.

This clone was seen once. This chain links TRBV6-1 with TRBJ2-4, with TRBD1 identical over 9 bases. CDR1 is MNHNS and CDR2 is SASEGT in the germline V gene. V shed 6 bases, J shed 5 bases, and the junction held 8 bases outside the gene matches. The CDR3 length is 15 residues. The DNA of the CDR3 is TGTGCCAGCAGGGGACAGGGAGGGAGGCAAAACATTCAGTACTTC. It yields the protein CASRGQGGRQNIQYF.

The genes are TRBV27 and TRBJ1-4, with 7 bases that match TRBD1. Trimming cost V 5 bases and J 5 bases; bases outside gene matches: 5. Per the germline V gene, CDR1 is MNHEY and CDR2 is SMNVEV (reference sequence). The length of the CDR3 is 14 residues. The CDR3 nucleotides read TGTGCCAGCAGTCTACAGGGGCGAAATGAAAAACTGTTTTTT. The encoded protein is CASSLQGRNEKLFF.

The chain uses TRBV7-9 and TRBJ2-3; 9 bases fit TRBD1. From germline, CDR1 is SEHNR and CDR2 FQNEAQ (reference sequence). The CDR3 contains 16 residues. J lost 6 bases, V lost 1 base, and 8 bases had no gene match. The CDR3 region has the DNA TGTGCCAGCAGCTTAGGACTGACCGGGACAGGGGATACGCAGTATTTT. Translating gives CASSLGLTGTGDTQYF.

The chain has TRBV11-2 and TRBJ2-2; no firm D call. The germline CDR1 and CDR2 sequences are SGHAT and FQNNGV. Trimming took off 1 base at V and 2 bases at J, with 11 bases between the two ends. The CDR3 spans 16 residues. Written as DNA, the CDR3 is TGTGCCAGCAGCTTAGTGGCGGAAGTTAACACCGGGGAGCTGTTTTTT. Amino acid sequence: CASSLVAEVNTGELFF.

The chain carries TRBV7-6 and TRBJ2-3; no reliable D call. Trimming cost V 1 base and J 2 bases, with 7 bases left between them. Germline CDR1 and CDR2: SGHVS and FNYEAQ. The CDR3 extends over 14 amino acids. The CDR3 region has the DNA TGTGCCAGCAGCTTAGAACAGACCACAGATACGCAGTATTTT. Protein sequence: CASSLEQTTDTQYF.

J is TRBJ2-1 and V is TRBV9; TRBD2 is a possible D gene (5 bases). The CDR3 consists of 15 residues. In germline, CDR1 is SGDLS, CDR2 YYNGEE. V was trimmed by 1 base and J by 3 bases, leaving 11 bases between them. The CDR3 nucleotides read TGTGCCAGCAGCGTAAGCGGAAAAATCTACAATGAGCAGTTCTTC. Translating it yields CASSVSGKIYNEQFF. Supplemented by reference TRBV9 and TRBJ2-1, the full variable domain reads DSGVTQTPKHLITATGQRVTLRCSPRSGDLSVYWYQQSLDQGLQFLIQYYNGEERAKGNILERFSAQQFPDLHSELNLSSLELGDSALYFCASSVSGKIYNEQFFGPGTRLTVL.

The V call is TRBV5-5, the J call TRBJ2-2; 8 bases line up with TRBD2. The CDR3 is 15 residues long. CDR1 and CDR2 (germline): SGHKS, YYEKEE (reference sequence). Trimming at V came to 1 base and at J to 4 bases, leaving 3 bases not matched to a gene. CDR3 DNA sequence: TGTGCCAGCAGCTTGTCTGCGGGAGGCACCGGGGAGCTGTTTTTT. It encodes CASSLSAGGTGELFF.

In its sample, this clone was seen a few times. The V gene is TRBV7-2, the J gene TRBJ1-1; D gene uncertain. The CDR3 extends over 15 amino acids. Trimming left V 5 bases short and J 5 bases short, with 18 bases between. In germline, CDR1 is SGHTA, CDR2 FQGNSA. The CDR3 sequence: CASSPPWEGRTEAFF. The CDR3 DNA is TGTGCCAGCAGCCCTCCTTGGGAGGGTCGGACTGAAGCTTTCTTT.

The chain links TRBV28 to TRBJ1-5, with D possibly being TRBD1 (5 bases). This CDR3 is 14 amino acids long. Trimming shortened V by 7 bases and J by 3 bases, and 13 bases separated the two germline ends. The germline gives CDR1 MDHEN, CDR2 SYDVKM. CDR3 nucleotide sequence: TGTGCCAGCACCCTGGGACGGTCCAATCAGCCCCAGCATTTT. Amino acid sequence: CASTLGRSNQPQHF. Drawing the rest from reference TRBV28 and TRBJ1-5, the complete variable domain is DVKVTQSSRYLVKRTGEKVFLECVQDMDHENMFWYRQDPGLGLRLIYFSYDVKMKEKGDIPEGYSVSREKKERFSLILESASTNQTSMYLCASTLGRSNQPQHFGDGTRLSIL.

The chain has TRBV6-5 and TRBJ1-4, with TRBD1 identical over 7 bases. The CDR3 is 15 amino acids. Trimming took 6 bases from V and 6 from J; bases not matched to a gene: 10. Germline assignment: CDR1 MNHEY and CDR2 SVGAGI. The CDR3 here is CASSRQGGGHEKLFF. The CDR3 DNA follows: TGTGCCAGCAGCAGACAGGGAGGAGGGCATGAAAAACTGTTTTTT.

The chain employs TRBV5-1 and TRBJ2-2; no reliable D call. The V gene lost 4 bases and the J gene lost 0 bases, with 10 bases spanning the gap. This CDR3 spans 15 amino acids. Germline V gives CDR1 SGHRS, CDR2 YFSETQ. CDR3 in DNA: TGCGCCAGCAGCGCCGACATAACGAACACCGGGGAGCTGTTTTTT. This translates into CASSADITNTGELFF.

This sequence joins TRBV6-6 and TRBJ2-3; D remains unclear. The CDR3 totals 13 residues. CDR1 and CDR2 from the germline V gene are MNHNY and SVGAGI (reference sequence). With 0 bases removed from V and 5 bases from J, the gap between germline ends came to 6 bases. CDR3 coding DNA: TGTGCCAGCAGTTACTCGATTTTAGATACGCAGTATTTT. Its protein product is CASSYSILDTQYF.

The J gene is TRBJ2-2, the V gene TRBV30; D could derive from TRBD1 or TRBD2 (6 bases each). This CDR3 comprises 16 residues. The V gene's germline CDR1 is GTSNPN and CDR2 SVGIG (reference sequence). V lost 3 bases and J lost 5, with 19 bases in between. The CDR3 region has the DNA TGTGCCTGGAGCACGGGGGCCCTAGGGGGGACCGGGGAGCTGTTTTTT. It codes for CAWSTGALGGTGELFF.

This clone was counted between two and nine times. This chain connects TRBV19 to TRBJ2-1; tentatively, D is TRBD2 (5 bases). CDR3 length: 15 amino acids. V was trimmed by 5 bases and J by 0 bases, leaving 11 bases between them. In germline, CDR1 is LNHDA, CDR2 SQIVND (reference sequence). CDR3 in amino acids: CASSFERYSYNEQFF. CDR3 nucleotide sequence: TGTGCCAGTAGTTTCGAGCGGTACTCCTACAATGAGCAGTTCTTC.

The genes are TRBV11-2 and TRBJ2-1; 8 bases are shared with TRBD2. Germline CDR1 reads SGHAT; CDR2 reads FQNNGV. The junction had 7 bases not matched to a gene; V was cut back by 2 bases and J by 7 bases. The CDR3 is 15 amino acids. CDR3 region: CASSLSVAGLNEQFF. CDR3 coding DNA: TGTGCCAGCAGCTTATCGGTAGCGGGATTAAATGAGCAGTTCTTC.

This chain links TRBV7-9 with TRBJ2-3; D gene ambiguous. The length of the CDR3 is 15 residues. Germline V gives CDR1 SEHNR, CDR2 FQNEAQ (reference sequence). V was clipped by 5 bases and J by 4 bases, with 16 bases between them. CDR3 amino acids: CASSTHPSGADTQYF. The CDR3 bases are TGTGCCAGCAGCACCCACCCCTCAGGTGCAGATACGCAGTATTTT.

The chain uses TRBV7-4 and TRBJ1-2, with D tentatively TRBD1 (6 bases). Germline assignment: CDR1 SGHVT and CDR2 SQSDAQ. V gave up 3 bases and J gave up 9 bases, with 11 bases separating them. This CDR3 has 12 amino acids. The CDR3: CASSFSTGCYTF. CDR3 sequence (DNA): TGTGCCAGCAGCTTCTCGACAGGATGCTACACCTTC.